This note documents a single TCR beta chain sequence. This sample is part of a study of blood T cell repertoires in COVID-19. Study details: Material from acute and convalescent COVID-19 was sourced from the United States, Italy and Spain. The cDNA or gDNA used as material had been derived from T cells, B-cell-depleted T cells, or PBMCs.

Per the original methods: Reference gene primer amplification yielded estimated nucleated cell counts. TCRdb keeps only in-frame clones here, not all; method: immunoSEQ multiplex PCR. V and J calls and clone size follow that table, whereas D and trimming were derived from the DNA. The sample has over 120,000 clones; less than 80% are singletons. V was cut by 5 bases and J by 2 bases, with 9 bases left in between. This CDR3 region has 13 residues. Germline CDR1 MNHEY, CDR2 SVGAGI. This chain links TRBV6-5 with TRBJ1-2; D unclear. This clonotype was obtained from a woman aged 80 or over with active or convalescent COVID-19. Sequenced: peripheral blood. The CDR3 loop reads CASSPTENYGYTF. CDR3 nucleotide sequence: TGTGCCAGCAGTCCGACTGAGAACTATGGCTACACCTTC.